This is a list of T cell receptor beta chains from one sample in a study of blood T cells in healthy people across ages. In TCRdb, the 5' RACE reads were re-called with MiXCR into one record per CDR3 protein. The sample lists about 1.8 million distinct CDR3 sequences, about 50% seen once, with approximately 2% in the top ten. Sequenced sample: blood. Receptors originate from a woman aged 40 to 55 in good health. CDR3s include the opening cysteine and the closing phenylalanine or tryptophan. Each record gives: V gene, CDR3 length, J gene, D gene, clone size, CDR3 DNA, CDR3 protein. The D gene is left open where the match is weak. Part of the rows lack a size; the others show once, few, many or a class for expanded clones.

>TRBV7-9|14|TRBJ2-1|TRBD2|NA
TGTGCCAGCGCGGGGACTAGCGGGCCGAATGAGCAGTTCTTC
CASAGTSGPNEQFF
>TRBV4-3|19|TRBJ2-1|TRBD1|NA
TGCGCCAGCAGCCAAGATCTAGGGACAGGGGCGCATCAGGGGAATGAGCAGTTCTTC
CASSQDLGTGAHQGNEQFF
>TRBV3-1|15|TRBJ2-7|NA|NA
TGTGCCAGCAGCCAAGATAGAAGGATAGCCTACGAGCAGTACTTC
CASSQDRRIAYEQYF
>TRBV27|15|TRBJ1-4|NA|few
TGTGCCAGCAGTTTCACAGGGACTCCTAATGAAAAACTGTTTTTT
CASSFTGTPNEKLFF
>TRBV6-1|15|TRBJ2-7|TRBD1|NA
TGTGCCAGCAGTGAAATTGGGACAGGGGACTACGAGCAGTACTTC
CASSEIGTGDYEQYF
>TRBV25-1|14|TRBJ1-6|NA|NA
TGTGCCAGCAGTGGCGCACAGTATAATTCACCCCTCCACTTT
CASSGAQYNSPLHF
>TRBV28|18|TRBJ2-3|NA|NA
TGTGCCAGCAGTTTACTTACTTATCGAGGCACTAGCACAGATACGCAGTATTTT
CASSLLTYRGTSTDTQYF
>TRBV4-3|15|TRBJ1-2|TRBD1|many
TGCGCCAGCAGCCGAGGAGACAGGGCTAACTATGGCTACACCTTC
CASSRGDRANYGYTF
>TRBV14|13|TRBJ1-2|NA|NA
TGTGCCAGCAGAAAACAGGGACGCGGTGGCTACACCTTC
CASRKQGRGGYTF
>TRBV13|14|TRBJ2-7|NA|few
TGTGCCAGCAGTTTCTCGCGGGGCACCTACGAGCAGTACTTC
CASSFSRGTYEQYF
>TRBV24-1|18|TRBJ2-1|TRBD2|NA
TGTGCCACCAGTGATTCCTACATAGCGGGGGACCACTACAATGAGCAGTTCTTC
CATSDSYIAGDHYNEQFF
>TRBV12-3/TRBV12-4|14|TRBJ1-5|NA|many
TGTGCCAGCAGCCCCCGGGGTAGCAATCAGCCCCAGCATTTT
CASSPRGSNQPQHF
>TRBV20-1|15|TRBJ2-1|TRBD2|few
TGCAGTGCTAGAGATCGGTTTAAGCGGGGGGGCCGGCAGTTCTTC
CSARDRFKRGGRQFF
>TRBV7-2|13|TRBJ1-6|NA|NA
TGTGCCAGCAGCTTAGGCGGACCTACACCCCTCCACTTT
CASSLGGPTPLHF
>TRBV6-5|15|TRBJ2-3|TRBD1|NA
TGTGCCAGCAGTTACCGGGACAGGGTGGCCGATACGCAGTATTTT
CASSYRDRVADTQYF
>TRBV15|16|TRBJ2-3|NA|NA
TGTGCCACCAGCAGAGAAGCCCCTGGGGGCACAGATACGCAGTATTTT
CATSREAPGGTDTQYF
>TRBV12-3/TRBV12-4|14|TRBJ1-1|NA|once
TGTGCCAGCAGTCCCTTGACAGATAACACTGAAGCTTTCTTT
CASSPLTDNTEAFF